The 8 T cell receptor beta chains below were found in one sample sequenced in a study of vaccination and CD4 T cells after COVID-19. Their antigens remain unidentified. The treatment was: roughly ten-day PBMC culture with coronavirus spike peptide pools or control peptides (ViraFEST assay). These CD4+ T cells came from an unexposed donor, sampled before the COVID-19 pandemic (2011-2018). Sequence data for DNA of cultured CD4+ T cells were generated by the Oncomine TCR Beta short-read assay. TCRdb re-called the PCR reads through MiXCR, storing one row per CDR3 protein. The sample carries 6,500 to 8,500 distinct CDR3 sequences, approximately 39% recorded once. The specimen was CD4+ T cells from blood, cultured in vitro. These receptors were collected from a human donor in good health.

The table lists this clonotype with a few counts. The chain links TRBV14 to TRBJ1-2, with 9 bases lining up with TRBD1. V lost 6 bases, J lost 7 bases, and 9 bases stayed unmatched. Germline CDR1 reads SGHDN; CDR2 reads FVKESK. CDR3 size: 14 residues. The CDR3 DNA reads as TGTGCCAGCAGGGACGCGGGACAGGGTCGTGGCTACACCTTC. This encodes CASRDAGQGRGYTF.

The chain uses TRBV19 and TRBJ1-5; tentatively, D is TRBD1 (6 bases). Trimming took off 3 bases at V and 7 bases at J, with 10 bases between the two ends. This CDR3 has 13 amino acids. Germline V gene lookup returns CDR1 LNHDA and CDR2 SQIVND (reference sequence). The CDR3 is CASSMMGGQPQHF. CDR3 nucleotide sequence: TGTGCCAGTAGTATGATGGGGGGCCAGCCCCAGCATTTT.

This clonotype has just a few counts. The germline gene is not matched at one end of the junction; a read error may be the cause. The chain couples TRBV6-5 to TRBJ2-2; 12 nucleotides line up with TRBD2. The CDR3 spans 17 residues. CDR1 and CDR2 (germline): MNHEY, SVGAGI. The CDR3 region is CASSYLIASGGAGELFF. The CDR3 DNA is TGTGCCAGCAGCTACTTAATAGCTAGCGGGGGGGCCGGGGAGCTGTTTTTT.

The chain employs TRBV19 and TRBJ2-7, with 12 bases that match TRBD2. With 7 bases clipped from V and 4 bases from J, the junction kept 8 bases outside the gene matches. CDR3 size: 15 residues. Germline V gives CDR1 LNHDA, CDR2 SQIVND (reference sequence). CDR3 nucleotides: TGTGCCAGTAAAGGAGCTAGCGGGGGGGCTTACGAGCAGTACTTC. Translation: CASKGASGGAYEQYF. The whole variable domain, remainder taken from reference TRBV19 and TRBJ2-7, is DGGITQSPKYLFRKEGQNVTLSCEQNLNHDAMYWYRQDPGQGLRLIYYSQIVNDFQKGDIAEGYSVSREKKESFPLTVTSAQKNPTAFYLCASKGASGGAYEQYFGPGTRLTVT.

In its sample, this clonotype was seen a few times. The chain uses TRBV12-3 or TRBV12-4 and TRBJ1-5, with 8 bases aligning to TRBD1. V lost 1 base and J lost 3; bases outside the gene matches: 5. The CDR3 consists of 16 residues. The CDR3 protein is CASSLVGQGPNQPQHF. CDR3 DNA sequence: TGTGCCAGCAGTTTAGTTGGACAGGGACCCAATCAGCCCCAGCATTTT.

This clonotype came up a few times. The gene calls are TRBV7-8 and TRBJ2-1; D is perhaps TRBD1 or TRBD2 (5 bases each). Germline V gene data show CDR1 as SGHVS and CDR2 as FQNEAQ. This CDR3 contains 15 residues. The V gene lost 5 bases and the J gene lost 7 bases, with 18 bases spanning the gap. In DNA, the CDR3 is TGTGCCAGCAGCAAGATCGGGACGGGTAAAAATGAGCAGTTCTTC. The encoded protein is CASSKIGTGKNEQFF.

The V gene is TRBV20-1, the J gene TRBJ1-1; possible D gene TRBD1, 6 bases. The CDR3 loop spans 14 amino acids. Germline loops: CDR1 DFQATT, CDR2 SNEGSKA (reference sequence). V gave up 4 bases and J gave up 2 bases, with 14 bases separating them. CDR3 in amino acids: CSATKGGLNTEAFF. The CDR3 DNA is TGCAGTGCTACCAAGGGGGGGTTAAACACTGAAGCTTTCTTT.

The chain couples TRBV7-2 to TRBJ2-1, with TRBD2 identical over 8 bases. J gave up 6 bases and V 5 bases, and 9 bases lay outside the gene matches. CDR3 size: 15 residues. The germline CDR1 and CDR2 sequences are SGHTA and FQGNSA. CDR3 loop: CASSVGGSGGNEQFF. The CDR3 region has the DNA TGTGCCAGCAGCGTAGGGGGGAGCGGGGGCAATGAGCAGTTCTTC.